The text below deals with one T cell receptor (beta chain). Antigen unknown. This entry is derived from a study of shared clonotypes between healthy human individuals. The wider study: Plates per donor: three CD4 naive, three CD4 memory, two CD8 naive, one CD8 memory. Whole-study results and caveats: The study's rarefaction showed incomplete sorted-subset sequencing despite large depth. Richness estimates generally favored naive over memory subsets.

Researchers divided each subset's genomic DNA evenly across several immunoSEQ plates. The method was immunoSEQ multiplex PCR; TCRdb's version includes in-frame clones alone and lacks a portion of them. The repertoire consists of about 1 million clones, with around 76% occurring once and the leading ten covering approximately 1.3%. Germline-derived CDR1 and CDR2 are KGHSH and LQKENI. This CDR3 comprises 14 residues. Trimming stripped 3 bases from V and 0 bases from J, with 9 bases between. The chain couples TRBV18 to TRBJ2-7; no clear D. The TCR originated in a young man in good health. Material: memory CD4+ T cells sorted from blood. Subset of the sample: CD45RA-negative fraction. The CDR3 DNA follows: TGTGCCAGCTCACCCTTGGGTAACTCCTACGAGCAGTACTTC. It specifies CASSPLGNSYEQYF.